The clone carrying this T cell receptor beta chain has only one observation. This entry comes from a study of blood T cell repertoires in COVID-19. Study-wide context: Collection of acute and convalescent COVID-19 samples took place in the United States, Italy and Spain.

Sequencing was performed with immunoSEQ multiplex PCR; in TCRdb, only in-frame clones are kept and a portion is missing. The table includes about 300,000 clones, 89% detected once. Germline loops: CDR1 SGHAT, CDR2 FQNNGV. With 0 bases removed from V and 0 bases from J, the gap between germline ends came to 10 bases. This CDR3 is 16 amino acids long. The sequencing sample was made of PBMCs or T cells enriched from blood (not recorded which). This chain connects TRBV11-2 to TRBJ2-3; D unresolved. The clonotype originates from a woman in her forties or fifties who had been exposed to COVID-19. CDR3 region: CASSLDLSRSTDTQYF. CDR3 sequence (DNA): TGTGCCAGCAGCTTAGATCTGAGCCGAAGCACAGATACGCAGTATTTT.